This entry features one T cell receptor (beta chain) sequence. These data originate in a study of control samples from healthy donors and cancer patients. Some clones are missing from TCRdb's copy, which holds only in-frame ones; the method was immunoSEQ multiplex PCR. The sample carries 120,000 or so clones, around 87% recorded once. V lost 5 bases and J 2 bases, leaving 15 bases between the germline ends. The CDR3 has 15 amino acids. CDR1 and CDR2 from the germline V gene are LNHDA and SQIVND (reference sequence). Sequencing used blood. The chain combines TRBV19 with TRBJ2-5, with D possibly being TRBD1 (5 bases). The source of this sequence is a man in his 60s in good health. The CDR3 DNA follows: TGTGCCAGTAGTGTCACCGACAGATTACAAGAGACCCAGTACTTC. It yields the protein CASSVTDRLQETQYF.